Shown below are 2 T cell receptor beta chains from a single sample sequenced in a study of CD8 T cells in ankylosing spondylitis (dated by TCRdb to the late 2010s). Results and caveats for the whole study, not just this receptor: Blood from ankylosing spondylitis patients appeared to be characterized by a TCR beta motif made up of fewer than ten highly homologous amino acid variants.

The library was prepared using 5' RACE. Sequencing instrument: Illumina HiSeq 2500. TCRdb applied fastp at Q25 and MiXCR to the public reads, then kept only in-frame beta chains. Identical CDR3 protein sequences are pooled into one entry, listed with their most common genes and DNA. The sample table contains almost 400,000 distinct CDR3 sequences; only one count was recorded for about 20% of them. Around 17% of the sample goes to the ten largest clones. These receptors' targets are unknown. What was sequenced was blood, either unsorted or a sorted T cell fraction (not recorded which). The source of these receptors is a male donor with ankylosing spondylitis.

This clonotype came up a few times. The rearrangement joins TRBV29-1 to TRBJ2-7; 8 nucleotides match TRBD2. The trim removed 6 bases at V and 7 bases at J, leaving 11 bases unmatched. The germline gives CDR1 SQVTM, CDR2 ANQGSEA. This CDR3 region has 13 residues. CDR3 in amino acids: CSVLFSGAPEQYF. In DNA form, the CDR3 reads TGCAGCGTCCTGTTTAGCGGGGCACCTGAGCAGTACTTC.

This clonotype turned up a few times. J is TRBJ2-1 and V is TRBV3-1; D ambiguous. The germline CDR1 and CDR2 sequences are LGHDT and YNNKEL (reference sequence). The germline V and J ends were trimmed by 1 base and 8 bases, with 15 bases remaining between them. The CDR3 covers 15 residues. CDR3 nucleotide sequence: TGTGCCAGCAGCCAAGGGGCCTCAATTATCGATGAGCAGTTCTTC. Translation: CASSQGASIIDEQFF.